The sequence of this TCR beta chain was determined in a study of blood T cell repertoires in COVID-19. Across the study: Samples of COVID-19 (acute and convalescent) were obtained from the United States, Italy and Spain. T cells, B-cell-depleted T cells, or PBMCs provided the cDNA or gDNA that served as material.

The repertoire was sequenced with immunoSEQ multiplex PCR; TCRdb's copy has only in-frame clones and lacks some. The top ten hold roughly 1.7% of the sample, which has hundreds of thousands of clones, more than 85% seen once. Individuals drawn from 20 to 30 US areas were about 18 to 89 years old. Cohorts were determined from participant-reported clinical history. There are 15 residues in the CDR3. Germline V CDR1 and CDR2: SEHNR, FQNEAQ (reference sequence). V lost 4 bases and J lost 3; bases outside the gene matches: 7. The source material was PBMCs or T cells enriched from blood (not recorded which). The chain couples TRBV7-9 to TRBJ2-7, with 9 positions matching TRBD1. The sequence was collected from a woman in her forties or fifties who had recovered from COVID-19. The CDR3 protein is CASSSADRGLYEQYF. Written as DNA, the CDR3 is TGTGCCAGCAGCTCAGCGGACAGGGGTCTCTACGAGCAGTACTTC.